This record covers a single TCR beta chain. Its antigen is not identified. CDR3 size: 19 residues. Original processing methods: After removing out-of-frame reads, approximately 2 million distinct TCRbeta sequences remained. Libraries were prepared by immunoSEQ multiplex PCR; TCRdb keeps only in-frame clonotypes and omits some of them. V and J calls and clone size are as listed in that table; D and trimming were resolved from the DNA. Here the sample spans 50,000 to 65,000 clones, over 70% being singletons. The entry originates in a study of memory CD4+ T cells and cytomegalovirus serostatus. Points from the study as a whole: Median bootstrapped AUC for CMV status was about 0.95 originally, just under 0.93 US-trained.

The sort gate was single viable CD3+CD4+CD8-CD45RO+ cells for memory CD4+ T cells. This chain links TRBV21-1 with TRBJ1-6; the table's TRBD1 call for D was not verified on the DNA. TRBV21-1 constitutes a pseudogene. The receptor was isolated from an adult in good health and CMV-seropositive. Input material: memory CD4+ T cells from blood. The CDR3 is CASINRKRTVALRRSPLHF. CDR3 coding DNA: TGTGCCAGCATCAACCGAAAGAGGACAGTTGCTCTCCGGAGGTCACCCCTCCACTTT.